The rows below give T cell receptor beta chains drawn from one sample of a study of blood T cell repertoires in COVID-19. The table came from immunoSEQ multiplex PCR; TCRdb's copy has only in-frame clones and leaves some out. Here the sample spans tens of thousands of clones, roughly 90% being singletons. Sequencing used peripheral blood. The receptors shown here come from a man in his 60s with active or convalescent COVID-19. CDR3s include the opening cysteine and the closing phenylalanine or tryptophan. A D gene is named only where the DNA matches it firmly. Clone size is not always given. Where it is, it says once, few, many or a class for expanded clones.

V gene	clone size	D gene	J gene	CDR3 protein	CDR3 DNA
TRBV6-5	NA	TRBD1	TRBJ2-7	CASSSYSLTGGYEQYF	TGTGCCAGCAGTTCCTACAGTTTGACAGGGGGCTACGAGCAGTACTTC
TRBV6-4	NA	TRBD2	TRBJ2-1	CASSIERGVNEQFF	TGTGCCAGCAGTATCGAGCGGGGGGTTAATGAGCAGTTCTTC
TRBV18	NA	TRBD2	TRBJ2-1	CASSPPGTTSVYNEQFF	TGTGCCAGCTCACCGCCGGGGACTACTTCAGTTTACAATGAGCAGTTCTTC
TRBV19	NA	TRBD1	TRBJ1-5	CASARVGGGNQPQHF	TGTGCCAGCGCCCGAGTAGGGGGCGGCAATCAGCCCCAGCATTTT
TRBV30	NA	NA	TRBJ1-5	CAWSYSKATTGNQPQHF	TGTGCCTGGAGTTACTCCAAGGCGACAACGGGCAATCAGCCCCAGCATTTT
TRBV19	NA	TRBD1	TRBJ1-3	CASSINRGSSGNTIYF	TGTGCCAGTAGTATCAACAGGGGATCCTCTGGAAACACCATATATTTT
TRBV29-1	NA	TRBD1	TRBJ1-5	CSVTGGSNQPQHF	TGCAGCGTGACAGGGGGAAGCAATCAGCCCCAGCATTTT
TRBV7-2	NA	NA	TRBJ2-7	CASSLHSPYEQYF	TGTGCCAGCAGCTTACACAGCCCCTACGAGCAGTACTTC
TRBV21-1	NA	NA	TRBJ1-3	CASSKPDRVGNTIYF	TGTGCCAGCAGCAAACCGGACAGGGTTGGAAACACCATATATTTT
TRBV2	NA	NA	TRBJ1-6	CASSEGTANSPLHF	TGTGCCAGCAGTGAAGGGACAGCCAATTCACCCCTCCACTTT
TRBV27	NA	NA	TRBJ1-2	CASSLSWNREIYGYTF	TGTGCCAGCAGTTTATCATGGAACCGGGAGATCTATGGCTACACCTTC
TRBV4-1	NA	TRBD2	TRBJ2-5	CASSQDSGSRGETQYF	TGCGCCAGCAGCCAAGATAGCGGGTCTAGGGGTGAGACCCAGTACTTC
TRBV30	once	TRBD2	TRBJ2-7	CAWNLGLAGTYEQYF	TGTGCCTGGAACCTCGGGCTAGCGGGGACCTACGAGCAGTACTTC
TRBV6-4	once	TRBD2	TRBJ2-3	CASSLLAASTDTQYF	TGTGCCAGCTCCTTACTAGCGGCTAGCACAGATACGCAGTATTTT
TRBV5-1	NA	TRBD1	TRBJ1-1	CASSGQVMNTEAFF	TGCGCCAGCAGCGGACAGGTTATGAACACTGAAGCTTTCTTT
TRBV18	NA	TRBD1	TRBJ2-7	CASSPGQGSSYEQYF	TGTGCCAGCTCACCGGGACAGGGGAGCTCCTACGAGCAGTACTTC
TRBV7-3	NA	TRBD1	TRBJ1-6	CASSPDRGSPLHF	TGTGCCAGCAGCCCGGACAGGGGTTCACCCCTCCACTTT
TRBV7-9	NA	NA	TRBJ1-1	CASSPESRTGEAFF	TGTGCCAGCAGCCCGGAATCAAGGACTGGAGAAGCTTTCTTT
TRBV5-6	NA	TRBD1	TRBJ2-7	CASSPRLLGTGVYEQYF	TGTGCCAGCAGCCCGAGGTTACTGGGGACAGGGGTTTACGAGCAGTACTTC
TRBV7-9	once	NA	TRBJ2-6	CASSPRQPPFSGANVLTF	TGTGCCAGCAGCCCGAGACAGCCTCCCTTTTCTGGGGCCAACGTCCTGACTTTC
TRBV7-6	NA	TRBD1	TRBJ2-2	CASSLMDRGTGELFF	TGTGCCAGCAGCCTGATGGACAGGGGGACCGGGGAGCTGTTTTTT
TRBV6-5	NA	NA	TRBJ1-2	CASSLQGFYGYTF	TGTGCCAGCAGTCTACAGGGTTTCTATGGCTACACCTTC
TRBV6-4	NA	TRBD2	TRBJ2-2	CASSDSLAGGYTGELFF	TGTGCCAGCAGTGACTCCCTAGCGGGGGGCTACACCGGGGAGCTGTTTTTT
TRBV5-1	NA	NA	TRBJ2-7	CASSVFRGLGEQYF	TGCGCCAGCAGCGTTTTTAGAGGACTCGGAGAGCAGTACTTC
TRBV6-5	NA	NA	TRBJ2-2	CASSYKGGELFF	TGTGCCAGCAGTTACAAGGGGGGGGAGCTGTTTTTT
TRBV5-1	few	NA	TRBJ2-5	CASNIVGAGEETQYF	TGCGCCAGCAATATCGTGGGAGCGGGCGAAGAGACCCAGTACTTC
TRBV30	NA	NA	TRBJ2-7	CAWSVLAVNEQYF	TGTGCCTGGAGTGTACTCGCGGTGAACGAGCAGTACTTC
TRBV29-1	NA	NA	TRBJ1-1	CSVEVAVNTEAFF	TGCAGCGTTGAAGTTGCGGTGAACACTGAAGCTTTCTTT
TRBV18	NA	NA	TRBJ1-1	CASSPQQEPNTEAFF	TGTGCCAGCTCACCGCAGCAGGAACCGAACACTGAAGCTTTCTTT
TRBV11-2	NA	TRBD1	TRBJ1-2	CASSLGAGGTYGYTF	TGTGCCAGCAGCTTAGGGGCAGGGGGGACCTATGGCTACACCTTC
TRBV11-3	NA	TRBD1	TRBJ1-3	CASSVGTGAQGNTIYF	TGTGCCAGCAGCGTGGGTACAGGGGCCCAAGGGAACACCATATATTTT
TRBV5-4	NA	TRBD1	TRBJ2-5	CASISDLGQGETQYF	TGTGCCAGCATCTCCGATTTGGGACAGGGAGAGACCCAGTACTTC
TRBV5-1	NA	TRBD1	TRBJ1-1	CASSQGARNTEAFF	TGCGCCAGCAGCCAGGGGGCGAGGAACACTGAAGCTTTCTTT
TRBV7-8	NA	NA	TRBJ1-1	CASRSQGNTEAFF	TGTGCCAGCAGATCACAGGGGAACACTGAAGCTTTCTTT
TRBV4-2	once	TRBD1	TRBJ2-7	CASSQDTGGRYEQYF	TGTGCCAGCAGCCAAGATACAGGGGGAAGGTACGAGCAGTACTTC
TRBV11-1	NA	TRBD1	TRBJ1-1	CASSARGQKGTEAFF	TGTGCCAGCAGCGCCAGGGGGCAAAAGGGCACTGAAGCTTTCTTT
TRBV14	NA	NA	TRBJ1-4	CASSQAVGVKLFF	TGTGCCAGCAGCCAGGCCGTCGGGGTGAAACTGTTTTTT
TRBV4-1	NA	NA	TRBJ2-7	CASSQGPRGGLSYEQYF	TGCGCCAGCAGCCAAGGGCCCCGCGGGGGCCTCTCCTACGAGCAGTACTTC
TRBV5-6	once	NA	TRBJ1-2	CASSFRTVSYGYTF	TGTGCCAGCAGCTTTAGGACAGTCAGCTATGGCTACACCTTC
TRBV18	NA	NA	TRBJ1-2	CASSPGQFGDYGYTF	TGTGCCAGCTCACCTGGCCAGTTCGGAGACTATGGCTACACCTTC
TRBV7-8	few	NA	TRBJ1-3	CASSPGHSGNTIYF	TGTGCCAGCAGCCCCGGACACTCTGGAAACACCATATATTTT
TRBV5-1	NA	TRBD1	TRBJ2-2	CASSPQGAIGELFF	TGCGCCAGCAGCCCACAGGGGGCGATCGGGGAGCTGTTTTTT
TRBV5-6	NA	NA	TRBJ2-3	CASSLGLAGVFTDTQYF	TGTGCCAGCAGCTTGGGGTTGGCAGGGGTCTTCACAGATACGCAGTATTTT
TRBV19	NA	NA	TRBJ2-7	CASSKMSGLYEQYF	TGTGCCAGTAGTAAGATGAGCGGCCTCTACGAGCAGTACTTC
TRBV28	NA	NA	TRBJ1-4	CASSRNRRNEKLFF	TGTGCCAGCAGCCGCAACAGACGTAATGAAAAACTGTTTTTT
TRBV7-9	NA	NA	TRBJ2-1	CASSLPSAGDEQFF	TGTGCCAGCAGCTTACCTAGCGCAGGAGATGAGCAGTTCTTC
TRBV4-1	NA	TRBD2	TRBJ2-1	CASSQEQRGNNEQFF	TGCGCCAGCAGCCAAGAGCAGCGGGGAAACAATGAGCAGTTCTTC
TRBV15	NA	NA	TRBJ1-2	CATSRDYPTGTPYGYTF	TGTGCCACCAGCAGAGATTACCCGACCGGGACACCTTATGGCTACACCTTC
TRBV4-3	NA	NA	TRBJ1-2	CASSQGTGNYGYTF	TGCGCCAGCAGCCAAGGAACAGGGAACTATGGCTACACCTTC
TRBV4-3	NA	TRBD1	TRBJ1-2	CASSQDRGDGYTF	TGCGCCAGCAGCCAGGACAGGGGGGATGGCTACACCTTC
TRBV25-1	NA	TRBD1	TRBJ2-2	CASSDRDRAHTGELFF	TGTGCCAGCAGTGACCGGGACAGGGCACACACCGGGGAGCTGTTTTTT
TRBV13	NA	TRBD1	TRBJ1-1	CASSAAYRGTEAFF	TGTGCCAGCAGCGCCGCCTACAGGGGGACTGAAGCTTTCTTT